This T cell receptor (beta chain) was observed in a study of CD8 T cells in Susac syndrome. Healthy donors formed controls matched for age and sex. The CDR3 totals 15 residues. The germline CDR1 and CDR2 sequences are LNHDA and SQIVND (reference sequence). The ends lost 4 bases at V and 7 bases at J; junction bases unmatched: 7. cDNA came from approximately 0.5 to 1 ug RNA primed by random hexamers. TCRdb re-derived calls from the immunoSEQ multiplex PCR reads in MiXCR, one entry per CDR3 protein. The sample carries approximately 110,000 distinct CDR3 sequences, about 95% recorded once. The source of this sequence is a human donor in good health. What was sequenced was CD4+ T cells from PBMCs. The chain carries TRBV19 and TRBJ2-1; TRBD2 matches at 10 bases. The CDR3 DNA reads TGTGCCAGTAGTAGCGGACTAGCGGCTAGGAATGAGCAGTTCTTC. Protein: CASSSGLAARNEQFF.